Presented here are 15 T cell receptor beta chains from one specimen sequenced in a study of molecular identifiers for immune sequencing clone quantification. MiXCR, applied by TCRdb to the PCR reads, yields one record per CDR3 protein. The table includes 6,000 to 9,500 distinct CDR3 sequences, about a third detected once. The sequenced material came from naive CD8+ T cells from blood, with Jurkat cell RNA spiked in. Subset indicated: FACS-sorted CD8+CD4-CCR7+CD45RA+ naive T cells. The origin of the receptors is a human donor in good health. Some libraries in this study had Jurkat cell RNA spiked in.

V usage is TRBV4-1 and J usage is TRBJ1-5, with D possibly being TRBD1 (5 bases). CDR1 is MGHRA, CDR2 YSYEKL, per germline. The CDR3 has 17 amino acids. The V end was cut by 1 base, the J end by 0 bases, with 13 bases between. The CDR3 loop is CASSQGGSPYSNQPQHF. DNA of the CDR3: TGCGCCAGCAGCCAAGGGGGCAGCCCATATAGCAATCAGCCCCAGCATTTT.

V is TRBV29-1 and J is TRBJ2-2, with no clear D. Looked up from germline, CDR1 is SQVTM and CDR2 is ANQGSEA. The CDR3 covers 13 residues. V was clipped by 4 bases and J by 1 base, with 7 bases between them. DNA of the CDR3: TGCAGCGTTGGTCAGAGGAACACCGGGGAGCTGTTTTTT. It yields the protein CSVGQRNTGELFF.

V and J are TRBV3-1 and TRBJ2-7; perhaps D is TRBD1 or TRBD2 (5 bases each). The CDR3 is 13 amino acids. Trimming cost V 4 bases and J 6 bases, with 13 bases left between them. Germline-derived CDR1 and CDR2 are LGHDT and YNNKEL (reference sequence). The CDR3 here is CASSLGMGTEQYF. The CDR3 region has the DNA TGTGCCAGCAGCCTCGGGATGGGGACCGAGCAGTACTTC.

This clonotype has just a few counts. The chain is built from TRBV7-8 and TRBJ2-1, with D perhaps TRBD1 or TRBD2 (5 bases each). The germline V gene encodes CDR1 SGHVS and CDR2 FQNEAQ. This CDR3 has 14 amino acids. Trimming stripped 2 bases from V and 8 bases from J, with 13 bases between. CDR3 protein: CASSLRGPGYEQFF. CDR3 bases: TGTGCCAGCAGCTTACGGGGCCCTGGCTATGAGCAGTTCTTC.

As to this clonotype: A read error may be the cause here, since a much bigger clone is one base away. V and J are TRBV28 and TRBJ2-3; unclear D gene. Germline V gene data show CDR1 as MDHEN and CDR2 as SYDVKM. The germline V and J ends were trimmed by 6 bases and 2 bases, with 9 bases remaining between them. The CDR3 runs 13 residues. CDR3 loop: CASRLGYTDTQYF. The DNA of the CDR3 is TGTGCCAGCAGATTGGGTTACACAGATACGCAGTATTTT.

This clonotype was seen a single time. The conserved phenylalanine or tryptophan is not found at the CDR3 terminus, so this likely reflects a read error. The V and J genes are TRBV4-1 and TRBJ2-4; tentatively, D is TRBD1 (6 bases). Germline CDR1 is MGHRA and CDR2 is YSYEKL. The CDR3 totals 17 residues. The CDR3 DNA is TGCCCCAGCAGCCAAGATTGGCCAGGGGTTGTCAAAAACATTCAGTACATC. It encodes CPSSQDWPGVVKNIQYI.

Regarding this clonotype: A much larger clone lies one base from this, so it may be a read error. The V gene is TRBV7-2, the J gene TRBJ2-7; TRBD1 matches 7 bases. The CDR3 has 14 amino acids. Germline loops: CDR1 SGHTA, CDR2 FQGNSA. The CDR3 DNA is TGTGCCTGCAGCGAATACAGGGGCCCCTACGAGCAGTACTTC. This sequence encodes CACSEYRGPYEQYF.

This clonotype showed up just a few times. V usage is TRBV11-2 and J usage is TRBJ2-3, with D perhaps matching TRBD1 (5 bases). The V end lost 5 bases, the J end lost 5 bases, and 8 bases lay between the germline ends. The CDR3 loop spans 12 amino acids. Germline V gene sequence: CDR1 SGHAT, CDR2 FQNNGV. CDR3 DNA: TGTGCCAGCAGCGGAAGGGGAGATACGCAGTATTTT. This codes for CASSGRGDTQYF.

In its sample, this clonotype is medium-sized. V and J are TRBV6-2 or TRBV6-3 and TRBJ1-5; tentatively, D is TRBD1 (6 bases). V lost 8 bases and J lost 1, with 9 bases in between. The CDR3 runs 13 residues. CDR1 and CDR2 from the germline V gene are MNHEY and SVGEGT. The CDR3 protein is CASRDRSNQPQHF. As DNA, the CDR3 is TGTGCCAGCCGTGACAGGAGCAATCAGCCCCAGCATTTT.

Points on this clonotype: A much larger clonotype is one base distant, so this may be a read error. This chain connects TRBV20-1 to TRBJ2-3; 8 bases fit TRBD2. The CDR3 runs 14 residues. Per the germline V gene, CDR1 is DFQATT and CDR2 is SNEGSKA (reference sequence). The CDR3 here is CSARLAGHVNTLYF. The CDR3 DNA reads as TGCAGTGCTAGACTAGCGGGCCACGTAAATACGCTGTATTTT.

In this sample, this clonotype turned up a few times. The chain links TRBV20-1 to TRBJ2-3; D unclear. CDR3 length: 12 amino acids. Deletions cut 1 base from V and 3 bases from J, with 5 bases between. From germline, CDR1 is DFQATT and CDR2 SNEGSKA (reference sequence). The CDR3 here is CSARAATDTQYF. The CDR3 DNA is TGCAGTGCTAGAGCTGCGACAGATACGCAGTATTTT.

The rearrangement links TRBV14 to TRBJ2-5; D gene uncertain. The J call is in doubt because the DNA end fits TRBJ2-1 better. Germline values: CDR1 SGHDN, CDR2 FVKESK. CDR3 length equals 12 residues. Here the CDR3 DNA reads TGTGCCAGCAGCCAAAACGGAGAGACCCAGTTCTTC. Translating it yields CASSQNGETQFF.

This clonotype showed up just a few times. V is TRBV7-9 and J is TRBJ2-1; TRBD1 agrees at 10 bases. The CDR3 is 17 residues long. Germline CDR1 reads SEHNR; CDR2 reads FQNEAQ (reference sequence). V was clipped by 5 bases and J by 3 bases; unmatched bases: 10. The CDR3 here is CASSPKTGDRGYNEQFF. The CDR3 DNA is TGTGCCAGCAGCCCCAAAACCGGGGACAGGGGCTACAATGAGCAGTTCTTC. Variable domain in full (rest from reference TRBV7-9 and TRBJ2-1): DTGVSQNPRHKITKRGQNVTFRCDPISEHNRLYWYRQTLGQGPEFLTYFQNEAQLEKSRLLSDRFSAERPKGSFSTLEIQRTEQGDSAMYLCASSPKTGDRGYNEQFFGPGTRLTVL.

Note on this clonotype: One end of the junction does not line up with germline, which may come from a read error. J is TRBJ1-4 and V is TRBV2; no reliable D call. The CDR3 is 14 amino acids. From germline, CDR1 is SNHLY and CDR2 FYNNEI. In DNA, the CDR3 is TGTGCCAGCAGGTCCCGGGAGGGTAATGAAAGACTGTTTTTT. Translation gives CASRSREGNERLFF.

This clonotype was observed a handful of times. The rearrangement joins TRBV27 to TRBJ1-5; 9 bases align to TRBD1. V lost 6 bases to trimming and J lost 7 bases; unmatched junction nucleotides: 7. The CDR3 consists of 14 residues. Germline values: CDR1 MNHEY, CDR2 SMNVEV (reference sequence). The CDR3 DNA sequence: TGTGCCAGCAGGGGACAGGGTTCCAGGCAGCCCCAGCATTTT. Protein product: CASRGQGSRQPQHF.